This T cell receptor (beta chain) was identified during a study of cytomegalovirus exposure and HLA in healthy donors. The protocol was immunoSEQ multiplex PCR, while the TCRdb copy is restricted to in-frame clones and leaves out a portion. Seen here are about 190,000 clones, roughly 80% observed once, and the top ten hold under 7.5%. What was sequenced was PBMCs. The clonotype originates from a man aged 18 to 29 in good health and CMV-seropositive.

CDR3 residues: CSVGPLTSGRGYNEQFF. The DNA of the CDR3 is TGCAGCGTTGGTCCCTTAACTAGCGGGAGGGGGTACAATGAGCAGTTCTTC. The chain couples TRBV29-1 to TRBJ2-1; 13 nucleotides align to TRBD2. The trim removed 4 bases at V and 4 bases at J, leaving 10 bases unmatched. Germline V gene sequence: CDR1 SQVTM, CDR2 ANQGSEA. The CDR3 contains 17 residues.